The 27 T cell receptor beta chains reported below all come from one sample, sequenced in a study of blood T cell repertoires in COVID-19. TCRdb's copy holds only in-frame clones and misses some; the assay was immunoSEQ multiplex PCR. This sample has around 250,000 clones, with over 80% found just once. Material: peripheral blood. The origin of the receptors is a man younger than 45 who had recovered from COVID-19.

DNA for the CDR3: TGTGCCAGCGGGGGACAACAGGGGGACAATGAGCAGTTCTTC. Its protein is CASGGQQGDNEQFF. The V call is TRBV6-5, the J call TRBJ2-1; TRBD1 matches at 8 bases. The CDR3 length is 14 residues. Germline lookup yields CDR1 MNHEY and CDR2 SVGAGI. Trimming took 8 bases from V and 5 from J; bases not matched to a gene: 8.

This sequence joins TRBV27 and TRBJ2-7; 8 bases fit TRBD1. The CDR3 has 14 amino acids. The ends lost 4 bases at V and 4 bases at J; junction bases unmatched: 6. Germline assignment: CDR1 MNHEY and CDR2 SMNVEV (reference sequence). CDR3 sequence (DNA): TGTGCCAGCAGTTCGACGACAGGGGTATACGAGCAGTACGTC. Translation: CASSSTTGVYEQYV.

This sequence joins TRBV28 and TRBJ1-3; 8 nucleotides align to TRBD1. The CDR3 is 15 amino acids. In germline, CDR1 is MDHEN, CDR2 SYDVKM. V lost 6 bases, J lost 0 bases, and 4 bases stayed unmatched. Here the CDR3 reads CASSAGTGSGNTIYF. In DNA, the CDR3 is TGTGCCAGCAGCGCCGGGACAGGCTCTGGAAACACCATATATTTT.

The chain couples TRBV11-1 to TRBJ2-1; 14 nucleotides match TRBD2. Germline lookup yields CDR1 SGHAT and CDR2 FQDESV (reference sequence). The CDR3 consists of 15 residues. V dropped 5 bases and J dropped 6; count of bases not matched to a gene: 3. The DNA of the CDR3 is TGTGCCAGCAGCCACGGGACTAGCGGGGGCAATGAGCAGTTCTTC. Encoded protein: CASSHGTSGGNEQFF.

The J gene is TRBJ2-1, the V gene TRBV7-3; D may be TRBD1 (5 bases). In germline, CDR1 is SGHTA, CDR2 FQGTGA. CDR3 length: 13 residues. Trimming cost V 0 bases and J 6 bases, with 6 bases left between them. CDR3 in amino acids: CASSLTGVNEQFF. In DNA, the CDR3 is TGTGCCAGCAGCTTAACAGGGGTCAATGAGCAGTTCTTC.

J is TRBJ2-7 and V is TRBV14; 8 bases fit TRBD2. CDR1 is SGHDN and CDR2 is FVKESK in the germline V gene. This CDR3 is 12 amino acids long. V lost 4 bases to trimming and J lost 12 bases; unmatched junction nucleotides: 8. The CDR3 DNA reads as TGTGCCAGCAGCCGGGAGGGACTAGTAGTGTACTTC. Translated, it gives CASSREGLVVYF.

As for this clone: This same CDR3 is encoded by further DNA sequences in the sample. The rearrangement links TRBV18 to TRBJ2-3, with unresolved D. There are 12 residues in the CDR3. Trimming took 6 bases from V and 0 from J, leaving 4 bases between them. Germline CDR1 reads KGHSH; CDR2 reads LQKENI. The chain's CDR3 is CASSPSTDTQYF. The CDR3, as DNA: TGTGCCAGCTCCCCGAGCACAGATACGCAGTATTTT. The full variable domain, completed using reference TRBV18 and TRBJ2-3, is NAGVMQNPRHLVRRRGQEARLRCSPMKGHSHVYWYRQLPEEGLKFMVYLQKENIIDESGMPKERFSAEFPKEGPSILRIQQVVRGDSAAYFCASSPSTDTQYFGPGTRLTVL.

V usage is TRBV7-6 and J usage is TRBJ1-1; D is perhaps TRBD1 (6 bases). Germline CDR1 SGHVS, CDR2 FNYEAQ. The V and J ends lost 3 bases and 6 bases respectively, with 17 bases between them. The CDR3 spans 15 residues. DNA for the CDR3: TGTGCCAGCAGCTTGAGGGGGAGAGATGTCGCTGAAGCTTTCTTT. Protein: CASSLRGRDVAEAFF.

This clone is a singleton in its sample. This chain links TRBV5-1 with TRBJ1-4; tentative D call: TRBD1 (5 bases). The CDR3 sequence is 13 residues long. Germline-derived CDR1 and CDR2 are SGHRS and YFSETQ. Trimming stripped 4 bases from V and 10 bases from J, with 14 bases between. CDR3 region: CASSPGLGGKLFF. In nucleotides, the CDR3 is TGCGCCAGCAGCCCCGGTTTGGGGGGAAAACTGTTTTTT.

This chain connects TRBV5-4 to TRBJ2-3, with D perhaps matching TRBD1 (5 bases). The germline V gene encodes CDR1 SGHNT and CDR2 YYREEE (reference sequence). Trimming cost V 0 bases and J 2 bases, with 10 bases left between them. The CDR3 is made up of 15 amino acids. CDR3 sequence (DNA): TGTGCCAGCAGCTTGGAAGGGGCCGTCACAGATACGCAGTATTTT. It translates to CASSLEGAVTDTQYF.

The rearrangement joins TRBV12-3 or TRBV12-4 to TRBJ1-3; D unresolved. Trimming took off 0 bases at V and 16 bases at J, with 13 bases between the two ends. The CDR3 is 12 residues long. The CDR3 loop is CASSLAGGREYF. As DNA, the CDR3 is TGTGCCAGCAGTTTAGCAGGTGGAAGGGAGTATTTT.

CDR3 bases: TGTGCCAGCAGTTTAAATCGGGGCAATGAGCAGTTCTTC. Amino acids: CASSLNRGNEQFF. The V and J genes are TRBV12-3 or TRBV12-4 and TRBJ2-1, with D tentatively TRBD2 (5 bases). This CDR3 is 13 amino acids long. V gave up 2 bases and J gave up 6 bases, with 8 bases separating them.

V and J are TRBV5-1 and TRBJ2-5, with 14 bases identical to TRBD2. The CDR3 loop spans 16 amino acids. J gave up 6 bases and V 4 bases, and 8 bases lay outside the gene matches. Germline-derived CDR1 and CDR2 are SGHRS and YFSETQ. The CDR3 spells CASSGLAGGGGQTQYF. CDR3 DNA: TGCGCCAGCAGCGGACTAGCGGGGGGAGGCGGGCAGACCCAGTACTTC. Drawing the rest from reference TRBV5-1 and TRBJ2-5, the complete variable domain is KAGVTQTPRYLIKTRGQQVTLSCSPISGHRSVSWYQQTPGQGLQFLFEYFSETQRNKGNFPGRFSGRQFSNSRSEMNVSTLELGDSALYLCASSGLAGGGGQTQYFGPGTRLLVL.

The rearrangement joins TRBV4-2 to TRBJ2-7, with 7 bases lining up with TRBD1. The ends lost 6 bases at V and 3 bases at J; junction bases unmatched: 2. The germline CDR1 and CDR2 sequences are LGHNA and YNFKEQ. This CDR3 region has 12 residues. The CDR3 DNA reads TGTGCCAGCAGGTACAGGGGCTACGAGCAGTACGTC. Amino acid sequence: CASRYRGYEQYV.

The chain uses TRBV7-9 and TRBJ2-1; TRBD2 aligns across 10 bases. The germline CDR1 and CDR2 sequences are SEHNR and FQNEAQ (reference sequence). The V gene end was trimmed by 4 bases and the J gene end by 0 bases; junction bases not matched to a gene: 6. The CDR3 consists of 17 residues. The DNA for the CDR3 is TGTGCCAGCAGCTCGCCCTCTAGCGGGAGCTCCTACAATGAGCAGTTCTTC. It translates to CASSSPSSGSSYNEQFF.

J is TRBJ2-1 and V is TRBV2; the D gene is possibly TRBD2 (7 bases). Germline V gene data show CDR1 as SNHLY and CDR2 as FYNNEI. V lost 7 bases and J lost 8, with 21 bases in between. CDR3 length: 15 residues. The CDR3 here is CASKRRVGGQDEQFF. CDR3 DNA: TGTGCCAGCAAAAGGCGCGTGGGGGGGCAGGATGAGCAGTTCTTC.

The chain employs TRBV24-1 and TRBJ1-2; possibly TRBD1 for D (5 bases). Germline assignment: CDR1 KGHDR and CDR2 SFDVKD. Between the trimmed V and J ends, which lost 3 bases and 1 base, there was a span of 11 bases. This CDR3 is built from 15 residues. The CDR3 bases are TGTGCCACCAGTGATGAAGGGAGGGGTAACTATGGCTACACCTTC. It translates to CATSDEGRGNYGYTF.

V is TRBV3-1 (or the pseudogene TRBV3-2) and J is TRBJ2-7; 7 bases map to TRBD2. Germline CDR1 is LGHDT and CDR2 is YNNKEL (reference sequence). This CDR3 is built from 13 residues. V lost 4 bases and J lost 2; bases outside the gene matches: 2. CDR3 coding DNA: TGTGCCAGCAGCCGTCGGGGGGCCTACGAGCAGTACTTC. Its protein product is CASSRRGAYEQYF.

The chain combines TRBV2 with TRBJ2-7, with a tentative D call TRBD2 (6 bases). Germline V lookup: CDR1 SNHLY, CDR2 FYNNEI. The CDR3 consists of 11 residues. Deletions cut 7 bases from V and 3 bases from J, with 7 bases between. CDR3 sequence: CASTGDYEQYF. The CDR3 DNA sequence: TGTGCCAGCACGGGAGACTACGAGCAGTACTTC. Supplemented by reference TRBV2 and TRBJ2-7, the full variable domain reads EPEVTQTPSHQVTQMGQEVILRCVPISNHLYFYWYRQILGQKVEFLVSFYNNEISEKSEIFDDQFSVERPDGSNFTLKIRSTKLEDSAMYFCASTGDYEQYFGPGTRLTVT.

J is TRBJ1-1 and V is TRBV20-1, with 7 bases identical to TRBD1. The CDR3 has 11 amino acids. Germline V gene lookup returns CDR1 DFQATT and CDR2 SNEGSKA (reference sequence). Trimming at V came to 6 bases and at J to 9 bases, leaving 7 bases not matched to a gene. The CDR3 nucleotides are TGCAGTGCGCCCGGGACAGCTAAAGCTTTCTTT. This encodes CSAPGTAKAFF.

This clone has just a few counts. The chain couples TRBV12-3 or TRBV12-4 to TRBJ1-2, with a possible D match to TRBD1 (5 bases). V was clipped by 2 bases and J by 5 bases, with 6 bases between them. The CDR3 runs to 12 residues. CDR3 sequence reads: CASSLRGYGYTF. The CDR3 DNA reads TGTGCCAGCAGTTTACGGGGGTATGGCTACACCTTC.

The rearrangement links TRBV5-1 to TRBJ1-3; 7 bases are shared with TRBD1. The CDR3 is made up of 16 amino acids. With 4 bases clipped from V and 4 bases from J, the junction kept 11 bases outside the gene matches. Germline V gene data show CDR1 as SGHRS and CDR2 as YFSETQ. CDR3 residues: CASSQNTGVRGNTIYF. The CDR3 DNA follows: TGCGCCAGCAGCCAAAATACAGGGGTGCGGGGAAACACCATATATTTT.

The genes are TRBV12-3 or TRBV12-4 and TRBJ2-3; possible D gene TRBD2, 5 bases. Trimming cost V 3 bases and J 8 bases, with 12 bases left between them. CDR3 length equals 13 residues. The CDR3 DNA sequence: TGTGCCAGCAGTTTGACCCGGGATAGTACGCAGTATTTT. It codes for CASSLTRDSTQYF.

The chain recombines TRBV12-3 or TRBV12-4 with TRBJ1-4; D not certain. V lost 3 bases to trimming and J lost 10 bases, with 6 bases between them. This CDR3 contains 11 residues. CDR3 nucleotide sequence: TGTGCCAGCAGTTTGCGCGGAAAACTGTTTTTT. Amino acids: CASSLRGKLFF.

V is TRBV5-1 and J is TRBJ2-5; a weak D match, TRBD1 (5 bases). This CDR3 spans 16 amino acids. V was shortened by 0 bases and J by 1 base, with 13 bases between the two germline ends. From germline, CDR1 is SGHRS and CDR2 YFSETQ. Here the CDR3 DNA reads TGCGCCAGCAGCTTGGCACAGACAGTTGGCCAAGAGACCCAGTACTTC. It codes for CASSLAQTVGQETQYF.

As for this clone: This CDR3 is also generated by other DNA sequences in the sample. The CDR3 nucleotides are TGCGCCAGCAGTGAGTCGCTAGCGGGGGGGACAGATACGCAGTATTTT. It is translated as CASSESLAGGTDTQYF. V gene TRBV10-1 combines with J gene TRBJ2-3; 12 nucleotides match TRBD2. CDR1 WNHNN and CDR2 SYGVQD come from the germline V gene (reference sequence). The trim removed 0 bases at V and 3 bases at J, leaving 1 base unmatched. CDR3 length: 16 residues.

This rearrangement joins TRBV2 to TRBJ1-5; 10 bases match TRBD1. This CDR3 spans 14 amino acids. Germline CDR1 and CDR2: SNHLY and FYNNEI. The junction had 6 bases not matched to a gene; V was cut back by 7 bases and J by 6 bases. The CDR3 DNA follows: TGTGCCAGCATCCGGGACAGGGGCGTTCAGCCCCAGCATTTT. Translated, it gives CASIRDRGVQPQHF. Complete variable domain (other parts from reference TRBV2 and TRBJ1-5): EPEVTQTPSHQVTQMGQEVILRCVPISNHLYFYWYRQILGQKVEFLVSFYNNEISEKSEIFDDQFSVERPDGSNFTLKIRSTKLEDSAMYFCASIRDRGVQPQHFGDGTRLSIL.